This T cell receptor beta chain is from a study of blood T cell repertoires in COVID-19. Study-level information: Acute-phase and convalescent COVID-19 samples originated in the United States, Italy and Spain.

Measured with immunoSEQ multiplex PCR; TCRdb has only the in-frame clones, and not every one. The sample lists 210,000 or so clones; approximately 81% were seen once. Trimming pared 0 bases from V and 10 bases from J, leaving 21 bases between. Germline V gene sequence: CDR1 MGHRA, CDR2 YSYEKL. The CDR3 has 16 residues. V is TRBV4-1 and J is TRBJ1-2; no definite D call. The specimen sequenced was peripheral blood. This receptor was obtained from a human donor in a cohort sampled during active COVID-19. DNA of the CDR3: TGCGCCAGCAGCCAAGAATTGATCGGGATATGGGGTCTCTACACCTTC. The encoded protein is CASSQELIGIWGLYTF.